This entry is about one T cell receptor (beta chain). CDR1 is SGHRS, CDR2 YFSETQ, per germline. CDR3 size: 14 residues. V lost 4 bases and J 2 bases, leaving 13 bases between the germline ends. The data were taken from a study of T cell responses to AZD1222 COVID-19 vaccine. Clones were sequenced by immunoSEQ multiplex PCR, and TCRdb holds only the in-frame ones, with some missing. The data contain 150,000 to 200,000 clones, about 90% of them singletons. This TCR was sampled from an adult in good health. This chain connects TRBV5-1 to TRBJ2-7; D ambiguous. Sequenced material: peripheral blood, taken on day 0 of AZD1222 vaccination. The CDR3 protein is CASSPRTQTYEQYF. The CDR3 bases are TGCGCCAGCAGCCCCAGGACCCAAACCTACGAGCAGTACTTC.